This TCR beta chain was documented in a study of shared T cell receptors in the human thymus (dated by TCRdb to 2020 to 2022). With regard to the full study: The study investigated the way shared, self-reactive T-cell receptor alpha chains are produced in the human thymus.

Between the V and J ends, shortened by 3 bases and 8 bases respectively, the junction contains 13 bases. Based on the germline V gene (reference sequence), the CDR1 and CDR2 sequences are GTSNPN and SVGIG. Reading from cysteine to phenylalanine, the CDR3 counts 12 amino acids. The retained sequence is limited to the CDR3, 36 bases, with the frame set at the first base. On this clone: Its antigen specificity is not known. No base quality information exists; no much larger clone differs at one position.

Library generation was performed with the immunoSEQ multiplex PCR assay. Imported from immuneACCESS, the table was reduced by TCRdb to in-frame sequences with V and J called. These copies leave out some clones; in studies compared against another copy, an unresolved V gene accounts for under half, and the cause of the remainder is not known. The sample includes hundreds of thousands of clones, with roughly 88% observed a single time. Clones ranked in the top ten supply over 0.008% of the sample. This same sample was also part of a study on human thymus T cells. The second paper states: Immunologically healthy infants undergoing open corrective cardiac surgery for congenital heart defects in Finland were used as donors. Thymus tissue was collected as surgical resects that were removed during corrective cardiac surgery. Both the thymic and the peripheral blood repertoires appeared to show biased V and J gene segment usage. The related research reported highly overlapping thymic TCR repertoires among unrelated individuals. The study characterized TCR alpha and beta repertoires from under 10 infant thymus samples and a few related peripheral blood samples. Donor ages ranged from roughly 6 to 250 days, and the cohort comprised about six male and a couple of female infants. After being mechanically released from the tissue, thymocytes were kept at -70 degrees C in pellets of about 9.5-30 million cells. A QIAsymphony instrument was used to extract genomic DNA from frozen cell pellets. The immunoSEQ multiplex PCR assay was used to amplify the TCRB and TCRAD loci from a standardized quantity of quality-controlled genomic DNA. The amplicons covered the V(D)J region and were long enough to include the CDR3 and to identify the V and J genes. The amplicons were sequenced on an Illumina platform via the commercial immunoSEQ service. Corrections for primer bias and sequencing errors followed previously described methods, while TCRAD and TCRB definitions were based on the IMGT database. immunoSEQ Analyzer 3.0 and VDJTools were used for repertoire analysis, which covered basic statistics, V/J segment usage, diversity estimates, rarefaction and pairwise overlap. Diversity was estimated using the Chao1, ChaoE, Efron-Thisted, Shannon and inverse Simpson indices, and was also estimated on datasets down-sampled to the size of the smallest sample. Repertoire overlap used strict matching of CDR3 nucleotide sequence, V gene and J gene, with Jaccard-based multidimensional scaling clustering. On average, thymus samples gave hundreds of thousands of unique TCRB clonotypes, whereas blood samples gave 80,000 to 85,000.

The sample consisted of thymocytes. This receptor chain uses TRBV30 and TRBJ1-2; TRBD1 might be the D gene, on 5 matching bases. The origin of this receptor is a boy younger than two with a congenital heart defect. Donor details come from another sample of the same person, matched by shared clones. The bases read TGTGCCTGGAGGGTAAGGGGATCCGGCTACACCTTC. Protein translation: CAWRVRGSGYTF. The reference TRBV30 and TRBJ1-2 proteins fill in what lies around the CDR3, so the full variable domain reads SQTIHQWPATLVQPVGSPLSLECTVEGTSNPNLYWYRQAAGRGLQLLFYSVGIGQISSEVPQNLSASRPQDRQFILSSKKLLLSDSGFYLCAWRVRGSGYTFGSGTRLTVV.